The subject of this entry is one T cell receptor (beta chain). Its antigen is not known. CDR1 PRHDT and CDR2 FYEKMQ come from the germline V gene (reference sequence). Deletions cut 5 bases from V and 5 bases from J, with 16 bases between. The CDR3 runs 14 residues. This specimen belongs to a study of CD8 T cells in Susac syndrome. Points from the study as a whole: The study conceded that relatively few individuals underwent its TCR sequencing and HLA analysis.

CD8+ and CD4+ T cells circulating in blood were sequenced for TCR beta. The multiple sclerosis control group consisted of treatment-naive patients whose relapsing-remitting disease, which was either stable or active, fulfilled revised McDonald criteria. RNA, at about 0.45 to 1 ug, was reverse transcribed with random hexamers. The amplification used immunoSEQ multiplex PCR on TCR beta CDR3; it spanned 54 Vbeta and 13 Jbeta. TCRdb analysed the immunoSEQ multiplex PCR reads with MiXCR anew, one entry per CDR3 protein. The sample holds 150,000 to 200,000 distinct CDR3 sequences, around 95% seen once. The TCR originated in a human donor with multiple sclerosis. V and J are TRBV13 and TRBJ2-7; D unresolved. The sample comprised CD4+ T cells from PBMCs. CDR3 region: CASSRWARRHEQYF. The CDR3 DNA follows: TGTGCCAGCAGCCGTTGGGCCCGCCGACACGAGCAGTACTTC.